A single T cell receptor beta chain is shown here with its context. The antigen remains undetermined. This sample stems from a study of CXCR3-negative and CXCR3-positive naive CD8 T cells. cDNA libraries for TRB were generated by 5' RACE incorporating UMI labels. From its re-call of the 5' RACE reads, TCRdb lists each CDR3 protein once, without DNA. This table holds 46,000 or so distinct CDR3 sequences. Germline-derived CDR1 and CDR2 are MDHEN and SYDVKM. The CDR3 covers 16 residues. Every CD8+ subset sample held 300,000 flow-sorted cells, done in triplicate. Study-wide points: Cryopreservation partially decreased CXCR3 expression, and most assays used fresh PBMCs. Compared with CXCR3-negative naive cells, CXCR3-positive naive cells showed more hydrophobic TRB CDR3s. Diversity ran similarly high across both naive subsets but far lower in memory CD8+ cells.

This TCR came from a human donor in good health. Some clones in this sample may be carry-over from other donors' samples. This chain links TRBV28 with TRBJ2-2; TCRdb's assignment of TRBD2 cannot be checked, as there is no DNA. Material for sequencing was naive CXCR3- CD8+ T cells from blood. The subset was: CD45RO-CCR7+CD27+CD95- naive CD8+ T cells lacking CXCR3 (TNR3-). The CDR3 loop is CASRSGTAGLPGELFF.